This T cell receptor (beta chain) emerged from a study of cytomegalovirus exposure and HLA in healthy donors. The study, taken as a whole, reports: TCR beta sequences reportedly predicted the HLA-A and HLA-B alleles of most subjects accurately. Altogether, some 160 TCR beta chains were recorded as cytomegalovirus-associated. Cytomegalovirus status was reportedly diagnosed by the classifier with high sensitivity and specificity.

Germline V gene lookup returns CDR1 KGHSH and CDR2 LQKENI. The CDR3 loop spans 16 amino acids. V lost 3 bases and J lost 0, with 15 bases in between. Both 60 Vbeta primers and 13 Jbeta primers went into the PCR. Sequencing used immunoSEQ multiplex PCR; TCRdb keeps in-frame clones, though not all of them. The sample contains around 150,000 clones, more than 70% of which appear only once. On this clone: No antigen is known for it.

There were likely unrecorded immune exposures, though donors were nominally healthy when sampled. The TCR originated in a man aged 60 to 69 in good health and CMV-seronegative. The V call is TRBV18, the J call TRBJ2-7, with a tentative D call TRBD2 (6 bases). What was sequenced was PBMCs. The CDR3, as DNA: TGTGCCAGCTCACCCTTGGCTAGCGTGCGCTCCTACGAGCAGTACTTC. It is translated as CASSPLASVRSYEQYF.